This TCR beta chain is from a study of response to subunit inactivated influenza vaccine listed by TCRdb under 2018. Looking at the study overall: To follow how T cells responded to a trivalent subunit inactivated influenza vaccine, the researchers relied on deep quantitative profiling of the T cell receptor repertoire.

What the study reported, not specific to this receptor: It was suggested by the authors that each seasonal influenza vaccination may recruit only a limited number of new T cells.

The germline V end is reduced by 2 bases and the J end by 11 bases; junction bases left unmatched: 10. The CDR3 has 15 amino acids, counting the end cysteine and phenylalanine. The CDR3 DNA has 45 bases and is translated from base 1. From the germline V gene, CDR1 is MNHEY and CDR2 is SVGEGT. Points on this clonotype: Its cognate antigen has yet to be identified. No qualities accompany the bases; no much larger clone lies one base away.

Library preparation used RT-PCR. Sequenced using an Illumina HiSeq 2500. TCRdb reanalyzed the raw reads on its own, using fastp at Q25 for trimming and MiXCR for clone calling, and kept in-frame beta chains. Every distinct CDR3 protein forms one entry, paired with its most common genes and DNA. Within this sample are approximately 520,000 distinct CDR3 sequences, with approximately 16% of them counted one time only. The top ten hold roughly 3.1% of the sample. The clonotype was recovered from a man in his fifties or sixties who received an inactivated influenza vaccine. Donor details come from another sample of the same person, matched by shared clones. Sequencing was performed on CD4+ T cells sorted from PBMCs, taken approximately 25 months after vaccination. This chain is built from TRBV6-2 or TRBV6-3 and TRBJ2-4; TRBD2 agrees with 9 junctional bases. The DNA sequence is TGTGCCAGCAGTTACAGGGCCGCGGGGGGGGAATTTCAGTACTTC. It specifies CASSYRAAGGEFQYF.